This TCR beta chain was found in a study of metastatic and nonmetastatic thyroid tumors. TCRdb recomputed clones from the PCR reads via MiXCR. Of 30,000 to 35,000 clones in the sample, just under 30% are singletons; the top ten hold approximately 31%. Thyroid surgery had not been preceded by any treatment in any patient. The sample comprised blood. This receptor was taken from a female donor with papillary thyroid cancer or a benign thyroid nodule (not recorded which). Some clones in this sample may be carry-over from other donors' samples.

CDR3: CASSGDPGLGGYTF. The CDR3 DNA reads as TGTGCCAGCTCCGGGGACCCGGGTTTAGGTGGCTACACCTTC. V and J are TRBV18 and TRBJ1-2, with D possibly TRBD1 on 5 matching bases. Between the trimmed V and J ends, which lost 6 bases and 7 bases, there was a span of 18 bases. The CDR3 is 14 residues long. The V gene's germline CDR1 is KGHSH and CDR2 LQKENI.